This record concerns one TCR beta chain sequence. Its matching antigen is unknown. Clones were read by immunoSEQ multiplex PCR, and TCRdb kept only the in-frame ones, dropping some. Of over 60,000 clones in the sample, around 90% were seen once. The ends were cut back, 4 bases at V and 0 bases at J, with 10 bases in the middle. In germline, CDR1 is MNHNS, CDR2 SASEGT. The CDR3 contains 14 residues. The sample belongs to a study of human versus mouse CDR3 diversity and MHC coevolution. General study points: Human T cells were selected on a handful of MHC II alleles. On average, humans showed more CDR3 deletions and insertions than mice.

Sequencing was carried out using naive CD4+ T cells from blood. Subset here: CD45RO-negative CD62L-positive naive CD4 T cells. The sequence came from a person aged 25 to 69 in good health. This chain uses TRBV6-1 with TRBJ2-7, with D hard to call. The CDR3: CASSVEHLSYEQYF. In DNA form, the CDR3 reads TGTGCCAGCAGTGTGGAGCATCTCTCCTACGAGCAGTACTTC.